A single TCR beta chain is shown here with its context. The antigen is not known. The sample originates from a study of cytomegalovirus exposure and HLA in healthy donors. Study observations and caveats: A previous analysis found most TCR beta V segments productive roughly 87% or roughly 30% of the time. The availability of immune exposure information extended only to CMV serostatus.

Use of 60 Vbeta and 13 Jbeta primers characterized the PCR. Study processing details: In a later analysis, of around 85 million unique beta chains, 9 million to 11 million appeared in at least two donors. Repertoires were generated with immunoSEQ multiplex PCR, while TCRdb's copy carries only in-frame clones and drops some. The D gene and trimming were derived from the DNA, and the V and J assignments and clone size from that table. In the table there are roughly 140,000 clones, 75% to 80% of which are singletons. CDR1 GTSNPN and CDR2 SVGIG come from the germline V gene (reference sequence). Trimming shortened V by 0 bases and J by 4 bases, and 11 bases separated the two germline ends. The CDR3 has 14 amino acids.

This chain links TRBV30 with TRBJ2-3; D is possibly TRBD2 (6 bases). The sequence came from a middle-aged woman in good health and CMV-seropositive. Sequencing was carried out using PBMCs. The CDR3 nucleotides are TGTGCCTGGAGTGTAGGAGGGCCGGCAGATACGCAGTATTTT. Protein product: CAWSVGGPADTQYF.